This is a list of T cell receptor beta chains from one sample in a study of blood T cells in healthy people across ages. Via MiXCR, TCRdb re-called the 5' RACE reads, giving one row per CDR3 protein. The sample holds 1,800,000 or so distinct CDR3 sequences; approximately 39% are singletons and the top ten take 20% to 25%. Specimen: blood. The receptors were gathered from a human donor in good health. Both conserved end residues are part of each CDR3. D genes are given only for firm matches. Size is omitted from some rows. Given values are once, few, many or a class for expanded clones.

TGTGCCAGCAGCCAAGAGCCAGGCAGGCCCTGGGACGAGCAGTACTTC	CASSQEPGRPWDEQYF	few	-	TRBV3-1	TRBJ2-7
TGCAGCGTCCTAAGAGGGGGACGGGCTTTCTTT	CSVLRGGRAFF	few	-	TRBV29-1	TRBJ1-1
TGCAGTGCCGTTACGCGGTTATCCTACGAGCAGTACTTC	CSAVTRLSYEQYF	few	-	TRBV20-1	TRBJ2-7
TGTGCCAGCAGCTTAACCAGGGGCGCCCGTGGCTACACCTTC	CASSLTRGARGYTF	few	-	TRBV7-8	TRBJ1-2
TGCAGTGCTAGAGGGCGGGGGGCCAAAAACATTCAGTACTTC	CSARGRGAKNIQYF	few	TRBD2	TRBV20-1	TRBJ2-4
TGTGCCAGCAGCTTGGGTTCGACTAGCGGGGGATACAATGAGCAGTTCTTC	CASSLGSTSGGYNEQFF	few	TRBD2	TRBV5-5	TRBJ2-1
TGCAGCGTTGTTGGAACTGGCTCAACCTACGAGCAGTACTTC	CSVVGTGSTYEQYF	-	-	TRBV29-1	TRBJ2-7
TGTGCCAGCGGCTTAGCGCCGGGGGCAACTAATGAAAAACTGTTTTTT	CASGLAPGATNEKLFF	-	-	TRBV7-6	TRBJ1-4
TGTGCCAGCAGTTTTGGGGGGATCACTGAAGCTTTCTTT	CASSFGGITEAFF	-	-	TRBV12-3/TRBV12-4	TRBJ1-1
TGCAGCGTTGCTCAGAGGAGATTAATGACTGAAGCTTTCTTT	CSVAQRRLMTEAFF	-	-	TRBV29-1	TRBJ1-1
TGTGCCAGCAGTCCGGACAGGGGGTTACAAAAAGAGACCCAGTACTTC	CASSPDRGLQKETQYF	-	TRBD1	TRBV12-3/TRBV12-4	TRBJ2-5
TGTGCCAGCAGCCCTAGACAGGGCGATGAGACCCAGTACTTC	CASSPRQGDETQYF	few	TRBD1	TRBV5-5	TRBJ2-5
TGCGCCAGCAGCTCCGGGACAGGGGGCTTCTATGGCTACACCTTC	CASSSGTGGFYGYTF	few	TRBD1	TRBV28	TRBJ1-2
TGTGCCAGCAGCCCGGGACAGGGCGATGAGCAGTTCTTC	CASSPGQGDEQFF	many	TRBD1	TRBV7-2	TRBJ2-1
TGCAGCGTTGTATCTAGCGGCCTATACAATGAGCAGTTCTTC	CSVVSSGLYNEQFF	once	TRBD2	TRBV29-1	TRBJ2-1
TGTGCCAGCAGTCCCCGGGGGGCGTACATCTCCTACAATGAGCAGTTCTTC	CASSPRGAYISYNEQFF	-	-	TRBV12-3/TRBV12-4	TRBJ2-1
TGCAGCGTTGAGCGGGCGAGGAACACTGAAGCTTTCTTT	CSVERARNTEAFF	-	-	TRBV29-1	TRBJ1-1
TGTGCCAGCAGTGAAGTATCTCAGGGGGCGGCTTATAGCACAGATACGCAGTATTTT	CASSEVSQGAAYSTDTQYF	-	TRBD1	TRBV6-1	TRBJ2-3
TGTGCCAGAAGAGGTGCGGGTCCCTACAATGAGCAGTTCTTC	CARRGAGPYNEQFF	-	-	TRBV21-1	TRBJ2-1
TGCGCCAGCAGCTTGGGGCCCGGTGGTAGCGACACTGAAGCTTTCTTT	CASSLGPGGSDTEAFF	-	-	TRBV5-1	TRBJ1-1
TGTGCCAGCAGCCTGGGGGAAAGAGGTGGCTACACCTTC	CASSLGERGGYTF	-	-	TRBV6-6	TRBJ1-2
TGTGCCGGCAGTGAAGCCATGGGGCGGCCCAATCAGCCCCAGCATTTT	CAGSEAMGRPNQPQHF	few	-	TRBV6-1	TRBJ1-5
TGCAGCGTTGGTCCCAGCTCCTACAATGAGCAGTTCTTC	CSVGPSSYNEQFF	-	-	TRBV29-1	TRBJ2-1
TGCGCCAGCAGCCCCGGACAGGGCGGGGACTACGAGCAGTACTTC	CASSPGQGGDYEQYF	-	TRBD1	TRBV5-1	TRBJ2-7
TGTGCCAGCAGCTTAGGTAGCGGGGGCGGTCGGGAGACCCAGTACTTC	CASSLGSGGGRETQYF	-	TRBD2	TRBV7-9	TRBJ2-5
TGTGCCAGCAGTCCCCCTGGACTAGCGGGGGGTGGGGAGCAGTACTTC	CASSPPGLAGGGEQYF	-	TRBD2	TRBV12-3/TRBV12-4	TRBJ2-4
TGCGCCAGCAGCTTGGAAATTGGGGGGCGCGACTATGGCTACACCTTC	CASSLEIGGRDYGYTF	few	-	TRBV5-1	TRBJ1-2
TGTGCCAGCAGCTCTGCAAAGCCCCCGGGGGGGCTAATCGAAGCCACGCAGTATTTT	CASSSAKPPGGLIEATQYF	few	TRBD2	TRBV9	TRBJ2-3
TGTGCCAGCAGGAGAGACAGCCTCTCCTACAATGAGCAGTTCTTC	CASRRDSLSYNEQFF	-	-	TRBV2	TRBJ2-1
TGTGCCAGCAGCCCAGCCGGCGGGTCCTACTACGAGCAGTACTTC	CASSPAGGSYYEQYF	-	-	TRBV7-2	TRBJ2-7
TGTGCCAGCAGGTTGGCGGGTCCCACGGGTGAGCAGTTCTTC	CASRLAGPTGEQFF	-	-	TRBV12-3/TRBV12-4	TRBJ2-1
TGTGCCAGCAGTTTCTGGAATAGCAAACAGCCCCAGCATTTT	CASSFWNSKQPQHF	-	-	TRBV12-3/TRBV12-4	TRBJ1-5
TGTGCCAGCAGCCCCGGACTAGCGGGGGGCATGGATACGCAGTATTTT	CASSPGLAGGMDTQYF	-	TRBD2	TRBV7-3	TRBJ2-3
TGCAGCGTTGGGCGGGAGGACGAGCAGTACTTC	CSVGREDEQYF	many	TRBD2	TRBV29-1	TRBJ2-7
TGCAGTGCTAGGGAGCGGGACAGGGGCATTGGCTACACCTTC	CSARERDRGIGYTF	-	TRBD1	TRBV20-1	TRBJ1-2
TGTGCCAGCAGCTCAAGGGCCCTGCTGGGCGAGCAGTACTTC	CASSSRALLGEQYF	few	-	TRBV7-2	TRBJ2-7
TGTGCCAGCAGCTTAGCGGGGGGGGCGCCCTCCGAGCAGTACTTC	CASSLAGGAPSEQYF	-	-	TRBV7-2	TRBJ2-7
TGCGCCAGCAGCCAAGGACTAGCGGGGGGCCTTTACAATGAGCAGTTCTTC	CASSQGLAGGLYNEQFF	few	TRBD2	TRBV4-3	TRBJ2-1
TGTGCCAGCAGCCGGACAGGGGGATTGAGCTCCTACGAGCAGTACTTC	CASSRTGGLSSYEQYF	few	TRBD1	TRBV5-4	TRBJ2-7
TGCAGTGCTAGTCTGGTTCAGACCCAGTACTTC	CSASLVQTQYF	few	-	TRBV20-1	TRBJ2-5
TGTGCCAGCAGGAGGCAGGTGATAACCTACGAGCAGTACTTC	CASRRQVITYEQYF	few	-	TRBV6-1	TRBJ2-7